This TCR beta chain was identified in a study of shared clonotypes between healthy human individuals. This CDR3 is 13 amino acids long. The V and J ends lost 6 bases and 6 bases, in that order; junction bases with no gene match: 6. Germline V gene data show CDR1 as SQVTM and CDR2 as ANQGSEA. Using immunoSEQ multiplex PCR, the repertoire was profiled, and TCRdb retains in-frame clones only, with some absent. The data contain millions of clones, approximately 90% of them singletons. The specimen was naive CD4+ T cells sorted from blood. The subset: CD45RA+ positively selected. V gene TRBV29-1 combines with J gene TRBJ1-4; TRBD1 agrees at 8 bases. This TCR derives from a man between 18 and 29 years old in good health. This CDR3 is CSVSDRAYEKLFF. DNA of the CDR3: TGCAGCGTCTCGGACAGGGCGTATGAAAAACTGTTTTTT.